Following are 10 T cell receptor beta chains from one sample sequenced in a study of cytomegalovirus exposure and HLA in healthy donors. Libraries were prepared by immunoSEQ multiplex PCR; TCRdb keeps only in-frame clonotypes and omits some of them. The data contain roughly 80,000 clones, approximately 93% of them singletons. The sample comprised PBMCs. All receptors derive from a man between 18 and 29 years old in good health and CMV-seronegative.

The CDR3 sequence is CASSPTGTTEAFF. The CDR3 DNA follows: TGTGCCAGCTCACCAACAGGGACCACTGAAGCTTTCTTT. The rearrangement links TRBV18 to TRBJ1-1; a possible D gene is TRBD1 (6 bases). Germline V lookup: CDR1 KGHSH, CDR2 LQKENI. CDR3 length: 13 amino acids. V lost 2 bases to trimming and J lost 4 bases, with 8 bases between them.

The chain joins TRBV6-4 to TRBJ2-5; 9 nucleotides agree with TRBD2. Losses at the gene ends were 0 bases for V and 5 bases for J; bases not matched to a gene: 7. CDR1 and CDR2 (germline): MRHNA, SNTAGT. The CDR3 is 16 residues long. The CDR3 DNA is TGTGCCAGCAGTGACTCGGATAGCGGGGGTATGGAGACCCAGTACTTC. This translates into CASSDSDSGGMETQYF.

The rearrangement uses TRBV5-1 and TRBJ2-1, with 11 bases matching TRBD2. Germline loops: CDR1 SGHRS, CDR2 YFSETQ. The CDR3 consists of 16 residues. The ends lost 4 bases at V and 6 bases at J; junction bases unmatched: 9. The CDR3 DNA follows: TGCGCCAGCAGCGGAAGCTCCGGGACTAGCGGCAATGAGCAGTTCTTC. Residues: CASSGSSGTSGNEQFF.

The chain is built from TRBV14 and TRBJ2-7; TRBD2 is a possible D gene (6 bases). V was pared by 1 base and J by 8 bases, with 15 bases between. The CDR3 spans 14 residues. The germline V gene encodes CDR1 SGHDN and CDR2 FVKESK. The CDR3 reads CASSQVGGTLQQYF. The CDR3 nucleotides read TGTGCCAGCAGCCAAGTCGGCGGGACCTTGCAGCAGTACTTC.

This clone was picked up one time. The chain couples TRBV2 to TRBJ1-5; weak D call: TRBD1 (5 bases). V was shortened by 7 bases and J by 0 bases, with 7 bases between the two germline ends. Germline V gives CDR1 SNHLY, CDR2 FYNNEI. The CDR3 covers 13 residues. The CDR3 nucleotides read TGTGCCAGCACACAGGATAGCAATCAGCCCCAGCATTTT. Its protein product is CASTQDSNQPQHF.

The chain couples TRBV4-1 to TRBJ1-2; no definite D call. Germline loops: CDR1 MGHRA, CDR2 YSYEKL. The CDR3 loop spans 14 amino acids. V was trimmed by 6 bases and J by 5 bases, leaving 16 bases between them. CDR3 region: CASRQPGTRYGYTF. Here the CDR3 DNA reads TGCGCCAGCAGACAACCGGGAACCAGATATGGCTACACCTTC.

V usage is TRBV30 and J usage is TRBJ1-5; D unclear. This CDR3 contains 13 residues. V was pared by 5 bases and J by 0 bases, with 8 bases between. In germline, CDR1 is GTSNPN, CDR2 SVGIG (reference sequence). CDR3 sequence reads: CAWGGLSNQPQHF. The DNA for the CDR3 is TGTGCCTGGGGAGGACTTAGCAATCAGCCCCAGCATTTT.

V is TRBV5-6 and J is TRBJ2-1; possible D gene TRBD2, 6 bases. The CDR3 extends over 13 amino acids. Per the germline V gene, CDR1 is SGHDT and CDR2 is YYEEEE. The V end was cut by 4 bases, the J end by 12 bases, with 17 bases between. CDR3 amino acids: CASSPGGPRGQFF. The CDR3 DNA is TGTGCCAGCAGCCCCGGGGGTCCAAGGGGGCAGTTCTTC.

The CDR3 coding sequence is TGTGCCAGCAGCCCAAGGGACAGGACTACAGATACGCAGTATTTT. Protein sequence: CASSPRDRTTDTQYF. The chain recombines TRBV7-9 with TRBJ2-3; 8 positions agree with TRBD1. Trimming cost V 5 bases and J 3 bases; bases outside gene matches: 7. The germline gives CDR1 SEHNR, CDR2 FQNEAQ (reference sequence). The CDR3 runs 15 residues.

The chain employs TRBV5-4 and TRBJ2-2; 7 bases align to TRBD1. V lost 4 bases to trimming and J lost 0 bases; unmatched junction nucleotides: 9. There are 17 residues in the CDR3. Germline values: CDR1 SGHNT, CDR2 YYREEE (reference sequence). Written as DNA, the CDR3 is TGTGCCAGCAGCCCCAGGGGGAGCCCTGCGAACACCGGGGAGCTGTTTTTT. Translation: CASSPRGSPANTGELFF.